These 9 T cell receptor beta chains share one sample of origin, sequenced in a study of blood T cells in healthy people across ages. Primers used in a second PCR of about 7 to 11 cycles were a sample-barcoded 5' primer and a J-beta primer mix. In TCRdb, the 5' RACE reads were re-called with MiXCR into one record per CDR3 protein. The profile shows around 1,100,000 distinct CDR3 sequences, 35% to 40% of them singletons. The source material was blood. Every receptor here comes from a man between 18 and 35 years old in good health.

This chain connects TRBV20-1 to TRBJ1-5; tentatively, D is TRBD1 (6 bases). Trimming cost V 8 bases and J 2 bases, with 10 bases left between them. Germline V gene lookup returns CDR1 DFQATT and CDR2 SNEGSKA (reference sequence). The CDR3 loop spans 12 amino acids. DNA for the CDR3: TGCAGTATACAGGGTGGCAATCAGCCCCAGCATTTT. Its protein product is CSIQGGNQPQHF.

There are many counts of this clonotype. J is TRBJ2-5 and V is TRBV5-6, with 11 nucleotides matching TRBD1. J lost 6 bases, V lost 3 bases, and 7 bases had no gene match. The V gene's germline CDR1 is SGHDT and CDR2 YYEEEE. The length of the CDR3 is 15 residues. CDR3: CASSYGTGGQKTQYF. CDR3 DNA sequence: TGTGCCAGCAGCTATGGGACAGGGGGACAAAAGACCCAGTACTTC.

The rearrangement joins TRBV9 to TRBJ2-3; D is unclear. The CDR3 consists of 15 residues. Germline lookup yields CDR1 SGDLS and CDR2 YYNGEE. V gave up 0 bases and J gave up 2 bases, with 10 bases separating them. CDR3 amino acids: CASSVATSPTDTQYF. The CDR3 DNA follows: TGTGCCAGCAGCGTAGCTACCTCGCCCACAGATACGCAGTATTTT. Full variable domain (outside the CDR3, taken from reference TRBV9 and TRBJ2-3): DSGVTQTPKHLITATGQRVTLRCSPRSGDLSVYWYQQSLDQGLQFLIQYYNGEERAKGNILERFSAQQFPDLHSELNLSSLELGDSALYFCASSVATSPTDTQYFGPGTRLTVL.

This clonotype was found a few times. V and J are TRBV2 and TRBJ1-2, with D possibly being TRBD1 (6 bases). Germline V gene data show CDR1 as SNHLY and CDR2 as FYNNEI. Between the trimmed V and J ends, which lost 6 bases and 4 bases, there was a span of 18 bases. CDR3 length: 15 amino acids. The CDR3 spells CASRGPQGIGYGYTF. In DNA form, the CDR3 reads TGTGCCAGCAGGGGACCACAGGGTATCGGCTATGGCTACACCTTC.

This clonotype came up a few times. The genes are TRBV20-1 and TRBJ2-1, with 8 positions matching TRBD2. The CDR3 extends over 14 amino acids. Germline trimming cut 7 bases from V and 5 bases from J; bases unmatched to any gene: 10. Germline V gene sequence: CDR1 DFQATT, CDR2 SNEGSKA (reference sequence). The CDR3 nucleotides are TGCAGTGGTCGGGGGGGCGGAAGGGACAATGAGCAGTTCTTC. Protein: CSGRGGGRDNEQFF.

Details on this clonotype: A junction boundary mismatches the germline segment, possibly from a read error. The V call is TRBV6-5, the J call TRBJ1-2; D call uncertain. Germline V lookup: CDR1 MNHEY, CDR2 SVGAGI. This CDR3 contains 12 residues. CDR3 region: CASSSAPYGHTF. CDR3 coding DNA: TGTGCCAGCAGTTCGGCCCCATATGGCCACACCTTC.

The sample holds a few counts of this clonotype. This chain uses TRBV2 with TRBJ2-3, with D possibly TRBD1 on 6 matching bases. The CDR3 totals 16 residues. Germline V CDR1 and CDR2: SNHLY, FYNNEI. V lost 6 bases to trimming and J lost 1 base, with 17 bases between them. The CDR3 DNA reads as TGTGCCAGCAGCGAACAGGGCGGGTTGGGCACAGATACGCAGTATTTT. It translates to CASSEQGGLGTDTQYF.

In its sample, this clonotype was seen a few times. The gene calls are TRBV12-5 and TRBJ2-1; a weak D match, TRBD2 (6 bases). This CDR3 contains 13 residues. The V end lost 6 bases, the J end lost 5 bases, and 11 bases lay between the germline ends. Germline V gene data show CDR1 as LGHNT and CDR2 as FRNRAP. Written as DNA, the CDR3 is TGTGCTAGTGGCCGGGAGCGGGACAATGAGCAGTTCTTC. Its protein is CASGRERDNEQFF.

This sequence joins TRBV13 and TRBJ2-1; TRBD1 is a possible D gene (5 bases). The closer fit of TRBJ2-7 to the DNA end suggests the J call may be wrong. This CDR3 comprises 15 residues. Per the germline V gene, CDR1 is PRHDT and CDR2 is FYEKMQ (reference sequence). The CDR3 region is CASSSGQGNYNEQYF. The CDR3 DNA reads TGTGCCAGCAGCTCTGGACAAGGGAACTACAATGAGCAGTACTTC.